A selection of T cell receptor beta chains follows, all from one sample in a study of blood T cells in healthy people across ages. One entry per CDR3 protein results from TCRdb running MiXCR on the 5' RACE reads. The sample yields about 1 million distinct CDR3 sequences, 45% seen once. Source material: blood. Every receptor here comes from a woman aged 55-69 years in good health. The CDR3 runs from the conserved cysteine through the conserved F or W. A D gene is named only where the DNA matches it firmly. A clone size is listed for some rows: how often the clone was seen (once, few, many), or a class if it is expanded.

TRBV20-1	NA	TRBJ2-3	TRBD2	CSAYTGGSLDTQYF	TGCAGTGCGTATACTGGCGGGAGTTTAGATACGCAGTATTTT
TRBV10-2	NA	TRBJ2-7	TRBD2	CASKTSGTSYEQYF	TGCGCCAGCAAGACTAGCGGGACCTCCTACGAGCAGTACTTC
TRBV27	NA	TRBJ1-2	NA	CASSTSDSPRDGYTF	TGTGCCAGCAGTACTTCCGACAGCCCGAGGGATGGCTACACCTTC
TRBV5-5	NA	TRBJ2-2	TRBD2	CASSLGLAGATGELFF	TGTGCCAGCAGTCTCGGACTAGCGGGAGCAACCGGGGAGCTGTTTTTT
TRBV20-1	NA	TRBJ2-5	NA	CSADRDSKETQYF	TGCAGTGCCGACCGGGACTCTAAAGAGACCCAGTACTTC
TRBV11-1	NA	TRBJ2-1	NA	CASSLARRTRPTKQFF	TGTGCCAGCAGCTTAGCGCGGAGGACTCGCCCGACGAAGCAGTTCTTC
TRBV7-3	once	TRBJ2-1	NA	CASSLKREHEQFF	TGTGCCAGCAGCTTAAAGAGGGAACATGAGCAGTTCTTC
TRBV14	NA	TRBJ2-7	TRBD2	CASQTSGIYNEQYF	TGTGCCAGCCAGACTAGCGGTATCTACAATGAGCAGTACTTC
TRBV3-1	NA	TRBJ2-5	TRBD2	CASSLPVRTSGTQETQYF	TGTGCCAGCAGCTTACCGGTGAGGACTAGCGGGACCCAAGAGACCCAGTACTTC
TRBV13	NA	TRBJ2-4	NA	CASSRRGGLAKNIQYF	TGTGCCAGCAGCCGCCGAGGAGGACTAGCCAAAAACATTCAGTACTTC
TRBV3-1	NA	TRBJ2-7	TRBD1	CASSQERQGVDEQYF	TGTGCCAGCAGCCAGGAACGACAGGGGGTAGACGAGCAGTACTTC
TRBV9	once	TRBJ2-1	NA	CASSVVGREDEQFF	TGTGCCAGCAGCGTAGTCGGTAGGGAGGATGAGCAGTTCTTC
TRBV12-3/TRBV12-4	many	TRBJ2-3	NA	CASSSRADTQYF	TGTGCCAGCAGCTCAAGGGCGGATACGCAGTATTTT
TRBV20-1	NA	TRBJ2-5	TRBD2	CSARRLAGVFGETQYF	TGCAGTGCTAGAAGGCTAGCGGGAGTCTTCGGAGAGACCCAGTACTTC
TRBV20-1	NA	TRBJ2-4	TRBD2	CSAIRVLGGGDIQYF	TGCAGTGCTATTCGGGTCCTTGGGGGAGGGGACATTCAGTACTTC
TRBV5-1	few	TRBJ2-7	TRBD2	CASSLAGLAEAPSYEQYF	TGCGCCAGCAGCTTGGCCGGGCTAGCGGAGGCCCCTTCCTACGAGCAGTACTTC